This record covers a single T cell receptor (beta chain). It was treatment-naive patients with stable or active relapsing-remitting disease who made up the multiple sclerosis controls. After extraction with the RNeasy kit, about 0.5 to 1 ug of the RNA was reverse transcribed using random hexamers. Amplification of TCR beta CDR3 was carried out by immunoSEQ multiplex PCR, which covered 54 Vbeta and 13 Jbeta segments. One entry per CDR3 protein, called by TCRdb with MiXCR from the immunoSEQ multiplex PCR reads. Among about 210,000 distinct CDR3 sequences listed, around 93% were seen once. The data are from a study of CD8 T cells in Susac syndrome. Germline CDR1 reads GTSNPN; CDR2 reads SVGIG (reference sequence). The CDR3 is made up of 12 amino acids. V lost 0 bases and J lost 9, with 9 bases in between.

The rearrangement joins TRBV30 to TRBJ2-1; D gene ambiguous. The sequenced sample consisted of CD4+ T cells from PBMCs. The receptor comes from a human donor with multiple sclerosis. The CDR3 nucleotides read TGTGCCTGGAGTGTACTGCACAGTGAGCAGTTCTTC. This gives the protein CAWSVLHSEQFF.